The 25 T cell receptor beta chains given below trace back to one sample, sequenced in a study of early T cells in non-severe SARS-CoV-2 infection. TCRdb re-analysed the 5' RACE reads in MiXCR, keeping a single row per CDR3 protein. Among tens of thousands of distinct CDR3 sequences listed, 9% to 15% were seen once. Material for sequencing was whole blood. Every receptor here comes from an adult who was a healthcare worker with PCR-confirmed SARS-CoV-2 infection or an uninfected control (not recorded which).

This clonotype was detected only a few times. This rearrangement joins TRBV7-8 to TRBJ2-1; TRBD2 agrees at 8 bases. The V gene end was trimmed by 2 bases and the J gene end by 2 bases; junction bases not matched to a gene: 5. The germline gives CDR1 SGHVS, CDR2 FQNEAQ. This CDR3 comprises 16 residues. The CDR3: CASSLTHSGAYNEQFF. CDR3 bases: TGTGCCAGCAGCTTAACCCATAGCGGGGCCTACAATGAGCAGTTCTTC.

This clonotype was seen a few times. This rearrangement joins TRBV10-3 to TRBJ2-7; 14 bases fit TRBD2. V shed 0 bases and J 4 bases; nucleotides not matched to a gene: 2. Germline CDR1 ENHRY, CDR2 SYGVKD. This CDR3 has 16 residues. CDR3 DNA sequence: TGTGCCATCAGTGAGTCAGGGACTAGCGGGAGATACGAGCAGTACTTC. Translating it yields CAISESGTSGRYEQYF.

This clonotype came up many times. The chain employs TRBV20-1 and TRBJ1-5; TRBD1 aligns across 7 bases. The germline V gene encodes CDR1 DFQATT and CDR2 SNEGSKA (reference sequence). J lost 7 bases, V lost 6 bases, and 15 bases had no gene match. The CDR3 has 15 residues. The CDR3 loop is CSAIDARGFRQPQHF. The CDR3 nucleotides read TGCAGTGCCATAGATGCCAGGGGGTTCAGGCAGCCCCAGCATTTT.

At least ten counts were recorded for this clonotype. The V call is TRBV5-1, the J call TRBJ1-3; 7 nucleotides line up with TRBD1. The CDR3 loop spans 15 amino acids. Germline CDR1 and CDR2: SGHRS and YFSETQ. V gave up 5 bases and J gave up 0 bases; unmatched junction bases: 5. Here the CDR3 reads CASSPGQSSGNTIYF. The CDR3 DNA follows: TGCGCCAGCAGTCCGGGACAGAGCTCTGGAAACACCATATATTTT.

This clonotype was seen a few times. V is TRBV7-9 and J is TRBJ2-7, with TRBD1 matching 8 bases. V lost 2 bases to trimming and J lost 3 bases; unmatched junction nucleotides: 9. The CDR3 runs 16 residues. Germline values: CDR1 SEHNR, CDR2 FQNEAQ (reference sequence). This CDR3 is CASSLSLGQANYEQYF. As DNA, the CDR3 is TGTGCCAGCAGCTTAAGCCTGGGACAGGCGAACTACGAGCAGTACTTC.

This clonotype was observed at least ten times. The V and J genes are TRBV20-1 and TRBJ2-5, with TRBD2 matching over 13 bases. CDR1 is DFQATT, CDR2 SNEGSKA, per germline (reference sequence). V lost 5 bases to trimming and J lost 5 bases; unmatched junction nucleotides: 11. The CDR3 has 16 amino acids. Here the CDR3 reads CSAPTSGRYGGETQYF. The CDR3 DNA sequence: TGCAGTGCTCCGACTAGCGGGAGGTATGGGGGCGAGACCCAGTACTTC.

Many counts were recorded for this clonotype. The chain has TRBV20-1 and TRBJ2-3, with D uncertain. The CDR3 is 13 residues long. Germline V gene data show CDR1 as DFQATT and CDR2 as SNEGSKA (reference sequence). Trimming cost V 5 bases and J 6 bases, with 15 bases left between them. The CDR3, as DNA: TGCAGTGCTGCCCCGCTTAATTCGGATACGCAGTATTTT. As protein: CSAAPLNSDTQYF.

The table lists this clonotype with many counts. This chain joins TRBV27 and TRBJ2-7, with 13 positions matching TRBD2. Germline lookup yields CDR1 MNHEY and CDR2 SMNVEV (reference sequence). The CDR3 spans 15 residues. J was trimmed by 5 bases and V by 3 bases; bases with no gene match: 4. CDR3 in amino acids: CASSLTSGRSDEQYF. For the CDR3, the DNA is TGTGCCAGCAGTTTGACTAGCGGGAGGTCGGACGAGCAGTACTTC.

This clonotype was recorded a few times. This sequence joins TRBV15 and TRBJ2-2; D is unclear. Germline assignment: CDR1 LNHNV and CDR2 YYDKDF (reference sequence). The CDR3 is 14 residues long. Trimming pared 1 base from V and 7 bases from J, leaving 10 bases between. The chain's CDR3 is CATSRVSWSGELFF. In nucleotides, the CDR3 is TGTGCCACCAGCAGAGTTAGCTGGAGCGGGGAGCTGTTTTTT.

The chain carries TRBV6-5 and TRBJ1-1; 7 bases map to TRBD1. The trim removed 4 bases at V and 4 bases at J, leaving 6 bases unmatched. CDR3 length equals 14 residues. Germline V gene sequence: CDR1 MNHEY, CDR2 SVGAGI. The CDR3 reads CASSFYRGLTEAFF. The CDR3 DNA sequence: TGTGCCAGCAGTTTCTACAGGGGACTCACTGAAGCTTTCTTT.

A few counts support this clonotype. CDR3 sequence reads: CASSFPSGGETQYF. CDR3 nucleotides: TGTGCCAGCAGCTTTCCTAGCGGAGGGGAGACCCAGTACTTC. V is TRBV5-8 and J is TRBJ2-5; 7 bases fit TRBD2. Germline CDR1 reads SGHTS; CDR2 reads YDEGEE. V trimming: 2 bases; J trimming: 5 bases; junction bases outside the gene matches: 6. The CDR3 length is 14 residues.

This clonotype was detected a few times. A much more abundant neighbour one base away suggests this may be a read error. This rearrangement joins TRBV3-1 to TRBJ1-1; D is perhaps TRBD1 (6 bases). Germline lookup yields CDR1 LGHDT and CDR2 YNNKEL (reference sequence). The CDR3 is 12 residues long. CDR3 protein: CASSGQNTEVFF. The DNA of the CDR3 is TGTGCCAGCAGCGGACAGAACACTGAAGTTTTCTTT.

The chain has TRBV10-3 and TRBJ2-5; no clear D. The CDR3 is 14 residues long. The germline V gene encodes CDR1 ENHRY and CDR2 SYGVKD. V gave up 4 bases and J gave up 1 base, with 10 bases separating them. The CDR3 is CAISGTSAQETQYF. The DNA for the CDR3 is TGTGCCATCAGTGGAACATCCGCCCAAGAGACCCAGTACTTC.

Many counts were recorded for this clonotype. The rearrangement joins TRBV27 to TRBJ2-7; TRBD2 matches at 14 bases. CDR3 length: 18 residues. V shed 5 bases, J shed 7 bases, and the junction held 16 bases outside the gene matches. Germline assignment: CDR1 MNHEY and CDR2 SMNVEV (reference sequence). Written as DNA, the CDR3 is TGTGCCAGCAGTAAGCCGGGACTAGCGGGGGACGTACGTGCGGAGCAGTACTTC. Translation gives CASSKPGLAGDVRAEQYF.

The chain joins TRBV6-5 to TRBJ2-5, with 7 bases fitting TRBD1. V was pared by 6 bases and J by 5 bases, with 12 bases of the junction left unmatched. CDR1 MNHEY and CDR2 SVGAGI come from the germline V gene. CDR3 length: 15 residues. This CDR3 reads CASRDRDSSLETQYF. CDR3 DNA sequence: TGTGCCAGCAGGGACCGGGACAGTTCCTTGGAGACCCAGTACTTC.

This clonotype was counted at least ten times. The chain combines TRBV5-1 with TRBJ2-5; 8 bases agree with TRBD2. V shed 0 bases, J shed 5 bases, and the junction held 6 bases outside the gene matches. The CDR3 totals 15 residues. CDR1 SGHRS and CDR2 YFSETQ come from the germline V gene. The CDR3 spells CASSLVGTRDETQYF. DNA for the CDR3: TGCGCCAGCAGCTTGGTCGGGACTAGAGATGAGACCCAGTACTTC.

This clonotype turned up a few times. The chain carries TRBV20-1 and TRBJ2-5, with 12 nucleotides matching TRBD2. CDR3 length equals 18 residues. The ends lost 0 bases at V and 4 bases at J; junction bases unmatched: 12. The germline gives CDR1 DFQATT, CDR2 SNEGSKA (reference sequence). Here the CDR3 DNA reads TGCAGTGCTAGAGATCGGGCCGGACTAGCGGGACTAAGAGAGACCCAGTACTTC. The encoded protein is CSARDRAGLAGLRETQYF.

There are a few counts of this clonotype. The V call is TRBV7-6, the J call TRBJ2-5; 10 bases line up with TRBD2. CDR1 is SGHVS and CDR2 is FNYEAQ in the germline V gene. The CDR3 spans 15 residues. The J segment lost 1 base and the V segment lost 2 bases, leaving 1 base of the junction unmatched. The CDR3 sequence: CASSLRTSGQETQYF. Written as DNA, the CDR3 is TGTGCCAGCAGCTTAAGGACTAGCGGCCAAGAGACCCAGTACTTC.

This clonotype was recorded a few times. This rearrangement joins TRBV9 to TRBJ2-3; the D gene is possibly TRBD2 (7 bases). The CDR3 consists of 17 residues. Germline V lookup: CDR1 SGDLS, CDR2 YYNGEE. V was pared by 0 bases and J by 0 bases, with 14 bases between. This CDR3 reads CASSVGRGAQSTDTQYF. The CDR3 nucleotides read TGTGCCAGCAGCGTAGGCCGGGGGGCGCAAAGCACAGATACGCAGTATTTT.

The rearrangement links TRBV29-1 to TRBJ2-1; TRBD2 matches 7 bases. The length of the CDR3 is 13 residues. The V gene's germline CDR1 is SQVTM and CDR2 ANQGSEA. The V and J ends lost 5 bases and 9 bases, in that order; junction bases with no gene match: 10. DNA for the CDR3: TGCAGCGTTCTCGGGACTACCCACCGTGAGCAGTTCTTC. As protein: CSVLGTTHREQFF.

This clonotype was found a few times. V and J are TRBV20-1 and TRBJ2-3; TRBD1 aligns across 8 bases. The CDR3 covers 13 residues. V lost 8 bases and J lost 2; bases outside the gene matches: 6. Germline V gene lookup returns CDR1 DFQATT and CDR2 SNEGSKA (reference sequence). CDR3 residues: CSLYRGDTDTQYF. CDR3 sequence (DNA): TGCAGTTTGTACAGGGGGGACACAGATACGCAGTATTTT.

This chain connects TRBV3-1 to TRBJ2-7, with TRBD2 matching over 10 bases. The CDR3 length is 16 residues. The V segment lost 4 bases and the J segment 2 bases; nucleotides outside the gene matches: 8. Germline V gene lookup returns CDR1 LGHDT and CDR2 YNNKEL (reference sequence). CDR3 protein: CASSPQLTSGPYEQYF. The CDR3 region has the DNA TGTGCCAGCAGCCCGCAATTGACTAGCGGGCCCTACGAGCAGTACTTC.

The chain combines TRBV20-1 with TRBJ2-5; no clear D gene. V dropped 6 bases and J dropped 4 bases, with 6 bases sitting between them. This CDR3 region has 10 residues. The germline V gene has CDR1 DFQATT and CDR2 SNEGSKA (reference sequence). CDR3 region: CSAQRETQYF. In nucleotides, the CDR3 is TGCAGTGCCCAGAGAGAGACCCAGTACTTC.

In this sample, this clonotype turned up a few times. This chain uses TRBV5-1 with TRBJ2-1, with 13 bases matching TRBD2. Germline lookup yields CDR1 SGHRS and CDR2 YFSETQ. Trimming at V came to 3 bases and at J to 10 bases, leaving 4 bases not matched to a gene. The CDR3 has 14 residues. CDR3 residues: CASSSGLAGDEQFF. The CDR3 nucleotides are TGCGCCAGCAGCTCTGGACTAGCGGGAGACGAGCAGTTCTTC.

In this sample, this clonotype turned up many times. This chain uses TRBV6-1 with TRBJ1-2; a possible D gene is TRBD1 (5 bases). This CDR3 comprises 16 residues. Trimming took 1 base from V and 4 from J, leaving 16 bases between them. Germline lookup yields CDR1 MNHNS and CDR2 SASEGT. In DNA, the CDR3 is TGTGCCAGCAGTGAAGGGGGCAGTGCTGAGGGCTATGGCTACACCTTC. Translating it yields CASSEGGSAEGYGYTF.